This T cell receptor beta chain was found in a study of T-cell reconstitution after alpha-beta-depleted transplantation in children. Unique molecular identifiers were used in preparing the TCRbeta library. MiXCR, applied by TCRdb to the PCR reads, yields one record per CDR3 protein. The sample has some 490,000 distinct CDR3 sequences, about an eighth seen once; the top ten hold around 6%. Trimming shortened V by 4 bases and J by 2 bases, and 10 bases separated the two germline ends. The CDR3 length is 14 residues. The chain employs TRBV12-3 or TRBV12-4 and TRBJ2-3; D is ambiguous. The sample consisted of PBMCs from the stem cell graft donor, taken from the stem cell graft. This sequence originates from a human donor who donated a stem cell graft to a child with combined immunodeficiency. As DNA, the CDR3 is TGTGCCAGCAGTTCCCGGGTTACCACAGATACGCAGTATTTT. Translating it yields CASSSRVTTDTQYF.